This T cell receptor beta chain was profiled in a study of cytomegalovirus exposure and HLA in healthy donors. A note on this clone: Its specificity is unknown.

The PCR had 60 Vbeta and 13 Jbeta primers. The repertoire was sequenced with immunoSEQ multiplex PCR; TCRdb's copy has only in-frame clones and lacks some. This table holds about 120,000 clones. Study-level results: In a later analysis, HLA-associated beta chains showed higher expansion and lower generation probabilities than comparable chains.

This CDR3 contains 15 residues. V was pared by 2 bases and J by 6 bases, with 7 bases of the junction left unmatched. Germline values: CDR1 SGHRS, CDR2 YFSETQ. This TCR came from a man younger than 30 in good health and CMV-seronegative. Specimen: PBMCs. The chain recombines TRBV5-1 with TRBJ2-2; 7 nucleotides match TRBD1. CDR3 region: CASSFEGGLAGELFF. CDR3 DNA sequence: TGCGCCAGCAGCTTCGAAGGGGGCTTAGCCGGGGAGCTGTTTTTT.